Shown below are 30 T cell receptor beta chains from a single sample sequenced in a study of monozygotic twins with inflammatory bowel disease. TCRdb reworked the 5' RACE reads into one entry per CDR3 protein, no DNA. The sample is made up of some 83,000 distinct CDR3 sequences, and the top ten hold roughly 7% of it. The specimen sequenced was blood. These receptors originate from a human donor with ulcerative colitis or Crohn's disease, or a healthy co-twin of an affected twin (not recorded which).

V and J are TRBV20-1 and TRBJ1-5. The germline CDR1 and CDR2 sequences are DFQATT and SNEGSKA (reference sequence). CDR3 size: 13 residues. The CDR3 spells CSARTSLNQPQHF.

The chain couples TRBV4-2 to TRBJ1-3. The CDR3 consists of 15 residues. CDR1 LGHNA and CDR2 YNFKEQ come from the germline V gene. This chain's CDR3 is CASSQDGVGGNTIYF.

The V gene is TRBV7-2, the J gene TRBJ2-3; TCRdb gives TRBD2 as the D gene, but with no DNA this cannot be confirmed. The CDR3 consists of 16 residues. In germline, CDR1 is SGHTA, CDR2 FQGNSA. CDR3 protein: CASSPRRLGGVDTQYF.

The rearrangement joins TRBV11-2 to TRBJ2-7. There are 14 residues in the CDR3. CDR1 and CDR2 (germline): SGHAT, FQNNGV. CDR3 amino acids: CASSLRDSSYEQYF.

CDR3 region: CSASGGLTYEQYF. The chain has TRBV20-1 and TRBJ2-7; TCRdb lists TRBD1, though no DNA is available to test this call. The CDR3 is 13 residues long. Germline V gives CDR1 DFQATT, CDR2 SNEGSKA (reference sequence).

This chain connects TRBV20-1 to TRBJ2-3; TCRdb reports TRBD2, a call that lacks DNA to check it against. The CDR3 contains 14 residues. Germline lookup yields CDR1 DFQATT and CDR2 SNEGSKA (reference sequence). CDR3 amino acids: CSALLAGHTDTQYF.

The V and J genes are TRBV20-1 and TRBJ1-1; TCRdb lists TRBD1, though no DNA is available to test this call. There are 14 residues in the CDR3. Germline CDR1 is DFQATT and CDR2 is SNEGSKA (reference sequence). CDR3 in amino acids: CSSRGRRMNTEAFF.

V gene TRBV13 combines with J gene TRBJ2-5; lacking DNA, the TRBD1 call made by TCRdb goes unchecked. Germline V lookup: CDR1 PRHDT, CDR2 FYEKMQ (reference sequence). The CDR3 is made up of 13 amino acids. CDR3 protein: CASSSNRRETQYF.

This chain links TRBV5-6 with TRBJ2-5; TCRdb lists TRBD2, though no DNA is available to test this call. The CDR3 is 17 amino acids. Germline CDR1 and CDR2: SGHDT and YYEEEE. The CDR3 reads CASSSDGSRGPEETQYF.

The rearrangement links TRBV29-1 to TRBJ1-4; TCRdb picks TRBD1, but there is no DNA to check that call. Per the germline V gene, CDR1 is SQVTM and CDR2 is ANQGSEA. This CDR3 has 13 residues. CDR3 sequence: CSVEGRQTEKLFF.

This sequence joins TRBV6-1 and TRBJ1-4; TCRdb lists TRBD1, though no DNA is available to test this call. The CDR3 contains 15 residues. The germline gives CDR1 MNHNS, CDR2 SASEGT. The CDR3: CASSKAGGANEKLFF.

The V and J genes are TRBV20-1 and TRBJ2-5; as DNA is missing, the TRBD1 call by TCRdb cannot be tested. The germline gives CDR1 DFQATT, CDR2 SNEGSKA (reference sequence). This CDR3 spans 12 amino acids. The CDR3 sequence is CSARRGPETQYF.

The V call is TRBV12-3 or TRBV12-4, the J call TRBJ1-1; TCRdb proposes TRBD1, but this gene call is untestable without DNA. The CDR3 has 15 amino acids. This chain's CDR3 is CASSTGGRSDTEAFF.

V usage is TRBV20-1 and J usage is TRBJ2-7; the D call of TRBD2 rests on TCRdb alone, since no DNA is present to check it. Looked up from germline, CDR1 is DFQATT and CDR2 is SNEGSKA (reference sequence). The CDR3 contains 14 residues. CDR3 region: CSATLGAEMYEQYF.

The CDR3 protein is CASSEQGMDTEAFF. The V gene is TRBV2, the J gene TRBJ1-1; TCRdb outputs TRBD1, but without DNA this stays unchecked. Germline lookup yields CDR1 SNHLY and CDR2 FYNNEI. The CDR3 has 14 amino acids. The complete variable domain, with remaining parts taken from reference TRBV2 and TRBJ1-1, reads EPEVTQTPSHQVTQMGQEVILRCVPISNHLYFYWYRQILGQKVEFLVSFYNNEISEKSEIFDDQFSVERPDGSNFTLKIRSTKLEDSAMYFCASSEQGMDTEAFFGQGTRLTVV.

CDR3 sequence reads: CASSLRGLDNQPQHF. V and J are TRBV12-3 or TRBV12-4 and TRBJ1-5; the TRBD1 assignment by TCRdb is unverifiable without DNA. The CDR3 runs to 15 residues.

This chain links TRBV18 with TRBJ2-1. The CDR3 runs to 17 residues. Germline CDR1 reads KGHSH; CDR2 reads LQKENI. The CDR3 sequence: CASSPPGSGSSYNEQFF.

The chain joins TRBV12-3 or TRBV12-4 to TRBJ2-6; TCRdb picks TRBD1, but there is no DNA to check that call. The CDR3 loop spans 22 amino acids. The CDR3 protein is CASSFLSPYTGTGSSGANVLTF.

The V gene is TRBV9, the J gene TRBJ2-7; TCRdb's assignment of TRBD2 cannot be checked, as there is no DNA. Germline CDR1 is SGDLS and CDR2 is YYNGEE. The CDR3 consists of 16 residues. The CDR3 protein is CASSVVPSGGPYEQYF. The variable domain in full, completed from reference TRBV9 and TRBJ2-7, reads DSGVTQTPKHLITATGQRVTLRCSPRSGDLSVYWYQQSLDQGLQFLIQYYNGEERAKGNILERFSAQQFPDLHSELNLSSLELGDSALYFCASSVVPSGGPYEQYFGPGTRLTVT.

V usage is TRBV6-6 and J usage is TRBJ2-3; TCRdb gives TRBD1 as the D gene, but with no DNA this cannot be confirmed. Germline CDR1 reads MNHNY; CDR2 reads SVGAGI (reference sequence). The CDR3 is 13 residues long. The CDR3: CASRGDSTDTQYF.

The chain couples TRBV5-1 to TRBJ2-2; lacking DNA, the TRBD2 call made by TCRdb goes unchecked. The CDR3 totals 16 residues. Germline V CDR1 and CDR2: SGHRS, YFSETQ. Here the CDR3 reads CASSGPGHRNTGELFF.

V and J are TRBV20-1 and TRBJ1-6; TCRdb's D call, TRBD1, is unchecked because there is no DNA. CDR1 DFQATT and CDR2 SNEGSKA come from the germline V gene (reference sequence). The CDR3 is 15 residues long. CDR3: CSAREGQNYNSPLHF.

The chain links TRBV10-3 to TRBJ1-1. Germline loops: CDR1 ENHRY, CDR2 SYGVKD. The CDR3 spans 11 residues. The CDR3 sequence is CAISGEVEAFF.

The V and J genes are TRBV2 and TRBJ2-6; lacking DNA, the TRBD2 call made by TCRdb goes unchecked. The CDR3 has 15 amino acids. The germline V gene has CDR1 SNHLY and CDR2 FYNNEI. The CDR3 reads CASSGWGAGANVLTF.

The CDR3 sequence: CASSVDGNTEAFF. The chain recombines TRBV7-9 with TRBJ1-1. Germline V gene data show CDR1 as SEHNR and CDR2 as FQNEAQ (reference sequence). The CDR3 sequence is 13 residues long.

The chain is built from TRBV28 and TRBJ2-7; TCRdb outputs TRBD1, but without DNA this stays unchecked. Germline CDR1 and CDR2: MDHEN and SYDVKM. This CDR3 region has 12 residues. The CDR3 here is CVARDTAYEQYF. The variable domain in full, with the rest retrieved from reference TRBV28 and TRBJ2-7, is DVKVTQSSRYLVKRTGEKVFLECVQDMDHENMFWYRQDPGLGLRLIYFSYDVKMKEKGDIPEGYSVSREKKERFSLILESASTNQTSMYLCVARDTAYEQYFGPGTRLTVT.

The chain links TRBV20-1 to TRBJ1-1; absent DNA, TCRdb's TRBD1 call cannot be checked. CDR3 size: 13 residues. CDR1 is DFQATT and CDR2 is SNEGSKA in the germline V gene (reference sequence). The chain's CDR3 is CSARTDTNTEAFF.

The V call is TRBV6-5, the J call TRBJ2-3; absent DNA, TCRdb's TRBD2 call cannot be checked. This CDR3 contains 18 residues. Germline lookup yields CDR1 MNHEY and CDR2 SVGAGI. Here the CDR3 reads CASSYSIPPSGATDTQYF.

The chain carries TRBV12-3 or TRBV12-4 and TRBJ2-7; no DNA is available, so the TRBD1 call from TCRdb remains unchecked. The CDR3 extends over 13 amino acids. CDR3 amino acids: CASTVGQGYEQYF.

The chain recombines TRBV19 with TRBJ1-1. Germline loops: CDR1 LNHDA, CDR2 SQIVND (reference sequence). This CDR3 comprises 13 residues. CDR3 amino acids: CASGNREGTEAFF.